This T cell receptor beta chain was sequenced in a study of blood T cell repertoires in COVID-19. About the study: COVID-19 samples collected from the United States, Italy and Spain covered acute and convalescent phases. PBMCs, B-cell-depleted T cells, or T cells provided the cDNA or gDNA that made up the material.

This CDR3 region has 15 residues. Germline values: CDR1 SNHLY, CDR2 FYNNEI. Trimming removed 6 bases from V and 8 bases from J; junction bases left unmatched: 12. Authors' analysis steps: Amplification of reference gene primers provided the estimated nucleated cell counts. Some clones are missing from TCRdb's copy, which holds only in-frame ones; the method was immunoSEQ multiplex PCR. That table gives V, J and clone size, and the DNA gave D and trimming. The sample consists of some 170,000 clones, about 83% of them appearing once. What was sequenced was peripheral blood. The TCR comes from a man in his sixties with acute or convalescent COVID-19. V usage is TRBV2 and J usage is TRBJ1-4; the match to TRBD1 covers 7 bases. The DNA of the CDR3 is TGTGCCAGCAGGAACCGGGACAGTAGTACCGAAAAACTGTTTTTT. Translating it yields CASRNRDSSTEKLFF.